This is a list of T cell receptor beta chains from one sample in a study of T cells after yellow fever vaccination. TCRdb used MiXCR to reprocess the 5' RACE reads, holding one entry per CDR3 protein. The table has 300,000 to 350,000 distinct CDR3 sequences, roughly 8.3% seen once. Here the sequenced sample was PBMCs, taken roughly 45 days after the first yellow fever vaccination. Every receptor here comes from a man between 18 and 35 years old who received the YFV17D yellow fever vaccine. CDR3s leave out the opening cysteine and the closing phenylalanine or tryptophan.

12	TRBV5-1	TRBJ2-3	ASSLIRRTDTQY
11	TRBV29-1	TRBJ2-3	SVDRAYTDTQY
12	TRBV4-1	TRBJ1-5	ASSQGRQNQPQH
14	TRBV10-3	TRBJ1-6	ATSKGKETYNSPLH
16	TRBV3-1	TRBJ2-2	AFCRRSSGGPGTGELF
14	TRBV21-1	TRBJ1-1	ASSKRVQEMNTEAF
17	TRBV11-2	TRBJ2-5	ASSLYPPLAGGFGETQY
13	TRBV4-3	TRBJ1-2	ASSQDRGAGDGYT
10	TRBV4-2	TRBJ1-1	ASSQQDGQAF
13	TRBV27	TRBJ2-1	ASRLPGQGNNEQF
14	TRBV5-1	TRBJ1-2	ASSFIAGGQGYGYT
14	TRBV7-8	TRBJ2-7	ASSWGSGFAYYEQY
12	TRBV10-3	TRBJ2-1	AMSRDSSDNEQF
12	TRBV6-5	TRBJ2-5	ASSYDGGEETQY
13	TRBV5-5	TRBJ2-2	ASSSRPGSTGELF
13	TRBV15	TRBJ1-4	ATSYRTGRGEKLF
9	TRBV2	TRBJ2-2	ATSDSGELF
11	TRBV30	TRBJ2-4	AWSVPWGNIQY
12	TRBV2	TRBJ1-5	ASRIGQGHQPQH
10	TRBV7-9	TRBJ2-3	ASSRILDTQY
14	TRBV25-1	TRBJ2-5	ASSEFPSGDQETQY
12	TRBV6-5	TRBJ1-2	ASSYSQGTYGYT
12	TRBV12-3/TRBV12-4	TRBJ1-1	ASSFVGGNTEAF
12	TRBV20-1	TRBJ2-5	SARDWLAGETQY
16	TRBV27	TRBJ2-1	ASSERGGESLSYNEQF
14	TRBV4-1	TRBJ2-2	ASSRRERGTIGELF
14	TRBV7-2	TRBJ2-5	ASRSSGGPMKETQY
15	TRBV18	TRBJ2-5	ASSPLSTSGYQETQY
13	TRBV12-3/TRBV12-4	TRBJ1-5	ASSFLTNSNQPQH
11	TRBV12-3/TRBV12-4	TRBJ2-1	ASKRSGVNEQF
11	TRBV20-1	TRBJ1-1	VRPGGFGTEAF
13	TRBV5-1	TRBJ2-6	ASIEGLNGANVLT
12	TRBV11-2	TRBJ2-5	ASSLRSQGETQY
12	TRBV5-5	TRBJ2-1	ASSQRTGWAAKF
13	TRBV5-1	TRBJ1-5	ASSLTQGRNQPQH
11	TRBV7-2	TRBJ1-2	ASSSPTGFGYT
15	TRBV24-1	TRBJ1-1	ATSGSEAGSMNTEAF
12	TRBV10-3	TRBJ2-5	AIRGREAQETQY
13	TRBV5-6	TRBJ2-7	ASSLYDSGGGEQY
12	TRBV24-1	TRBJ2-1	ATSEGTGYNEQF